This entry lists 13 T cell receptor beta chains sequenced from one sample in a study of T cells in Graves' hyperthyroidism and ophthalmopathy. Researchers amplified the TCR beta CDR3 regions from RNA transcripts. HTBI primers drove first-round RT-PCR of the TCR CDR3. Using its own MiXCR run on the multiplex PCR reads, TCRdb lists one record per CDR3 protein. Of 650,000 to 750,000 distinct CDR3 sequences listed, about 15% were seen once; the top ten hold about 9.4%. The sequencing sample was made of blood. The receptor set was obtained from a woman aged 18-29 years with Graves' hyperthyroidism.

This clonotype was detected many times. The CDR3 loop reads CASSGDRGRADETQYF. CDR3 nucleotides: TGTGCCAGCAGTGGTGATCGCGGGAGGGCCGATGAGACCCAGTACTTC. The chain combines TRBV12-3 or TRBV12-4 with TRBJ2-5; 9 nucleotides match TRBD2. The CDR3 length is 16 residues. V was pared by 5 bases and J by 5 bases, with 12 bases of the junction left unmatched.

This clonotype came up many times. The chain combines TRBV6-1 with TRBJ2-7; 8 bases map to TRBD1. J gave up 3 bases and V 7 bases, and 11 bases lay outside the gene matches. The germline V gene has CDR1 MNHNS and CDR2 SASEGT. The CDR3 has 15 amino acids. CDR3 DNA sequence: TGTGCCAGCAATTTAGGAGGGACAGGCTACTACGAGCAGTACTTC. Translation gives CASNLGGTGYYEQYF.

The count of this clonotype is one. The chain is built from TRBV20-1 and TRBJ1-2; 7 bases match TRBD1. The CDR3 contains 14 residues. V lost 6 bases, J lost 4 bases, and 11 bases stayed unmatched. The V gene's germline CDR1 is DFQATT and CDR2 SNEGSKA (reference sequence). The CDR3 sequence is CSAPRDRKVYGYTF. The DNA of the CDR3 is TGCAGTGCCCCGCGGGACAGAAAGGTCTATGGCTACACCTTC.

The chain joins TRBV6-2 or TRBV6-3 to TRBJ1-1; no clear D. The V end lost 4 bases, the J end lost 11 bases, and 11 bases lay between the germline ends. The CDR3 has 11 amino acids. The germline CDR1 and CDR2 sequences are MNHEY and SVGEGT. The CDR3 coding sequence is TGTGCCAGCAGTTGGACGGCTGGGGCTTTCTTT. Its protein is CASSWTAGAFF.

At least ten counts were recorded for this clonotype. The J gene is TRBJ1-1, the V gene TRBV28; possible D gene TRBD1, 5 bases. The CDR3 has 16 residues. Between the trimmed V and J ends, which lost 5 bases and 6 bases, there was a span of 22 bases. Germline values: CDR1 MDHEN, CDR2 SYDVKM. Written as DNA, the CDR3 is TGTGCCAGCAGTACCTTCACCACCTCAGGGAGATCTGAAGCTTTCTTT. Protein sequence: CASSTFTTSGRSEAFF.

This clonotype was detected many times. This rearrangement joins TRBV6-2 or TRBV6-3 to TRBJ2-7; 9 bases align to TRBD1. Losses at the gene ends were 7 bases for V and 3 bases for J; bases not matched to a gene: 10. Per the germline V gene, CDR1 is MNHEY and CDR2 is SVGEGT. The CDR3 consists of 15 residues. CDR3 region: CASKRDREPNYEQYF. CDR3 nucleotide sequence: TGTGCCAGCAAAAGGGACAGGGAACCCAACTACGAGCAGTACTTC.

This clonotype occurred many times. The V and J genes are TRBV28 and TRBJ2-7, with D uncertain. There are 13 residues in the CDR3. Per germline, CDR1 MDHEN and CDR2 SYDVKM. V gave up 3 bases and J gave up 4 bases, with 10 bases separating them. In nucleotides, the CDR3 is TGTGCCAGCAGTTTGTCGGGTAATTACGAGCAGTACTTC. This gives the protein CASSLSGNYEQYF.

The CDR3 nucleotides are TGTGCCAGCAGCTTAGCCAGCGGGGCGCTTGACGGGGAGCTGTTTTTT. Its protein product is CASSLASGALDGELFF. V usage is TRBV5-5 and J usage is TRBJ2-2; 7 nucleotides match TRBD2. The CDR3 has 16 amino acids. Germline V gene lookup returns CDR1 SGHKS and CDR2 YYEKEE (reference sequence). V gave up 2 bases and J gave up 7 bases; unmatched junction bases: 11. Drawing the rest from reference TRBV5-5 and TRBJ2-2, the complete variable domain is DAGVTQSPTHLIKTRGQQVTLRCSPISGHKSVSWYQQVLGQGPQFIFQYYEKEERGRGNFPDRFSARQFPNYSSELNVNALLLGDSALYLCASSLASGALDGELFFGEGSRLTVL.

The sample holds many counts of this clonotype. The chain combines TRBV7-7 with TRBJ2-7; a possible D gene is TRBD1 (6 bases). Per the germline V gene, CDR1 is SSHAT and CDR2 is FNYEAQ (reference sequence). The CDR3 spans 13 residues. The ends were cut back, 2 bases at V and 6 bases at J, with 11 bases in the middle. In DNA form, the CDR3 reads TGTGCCAGCAGCTTATCACAGGGAAGCGAGCAGTACTTC. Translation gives CASSLSQGSEQYF.

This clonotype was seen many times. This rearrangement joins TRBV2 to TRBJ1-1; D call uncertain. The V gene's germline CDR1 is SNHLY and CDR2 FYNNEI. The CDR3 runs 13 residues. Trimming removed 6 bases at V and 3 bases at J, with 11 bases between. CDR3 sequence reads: CASRARLDTEAFF. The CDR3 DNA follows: TGTGCCAGCAGGGCCAGGCTCGACACTGAAGCTTTCTTT.

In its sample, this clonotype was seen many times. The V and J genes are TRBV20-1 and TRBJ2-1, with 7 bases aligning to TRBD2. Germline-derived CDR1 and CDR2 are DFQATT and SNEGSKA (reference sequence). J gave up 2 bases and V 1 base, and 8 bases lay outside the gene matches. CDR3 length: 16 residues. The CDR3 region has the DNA TGCAGTGCTAGAGGGGCGAGCGGGGAAACCTACAATGAGCAGTTCTTC. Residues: CSARGASGETYNEQFF.

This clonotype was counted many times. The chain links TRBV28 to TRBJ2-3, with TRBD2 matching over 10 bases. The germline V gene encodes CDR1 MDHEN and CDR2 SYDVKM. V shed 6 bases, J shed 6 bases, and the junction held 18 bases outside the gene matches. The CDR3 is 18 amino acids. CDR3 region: CASSLLVIAGGVPDTQYF. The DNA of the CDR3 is TGTGCCAGCAGCCTACTCGTGATAGCGGGAGGAGTGCCTGATACGCAGTATTTT. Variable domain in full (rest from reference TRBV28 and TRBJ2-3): DVKVTQSSRYLVKRTGEKVFLECVQDMDHENMFWYRQDPGLGLRLIYFSYDVKMKEKGDIPEGYSVSREKKERFSLILESASTNQTSMYLCASSLLVIAGGVPDTQYFGPGTRLTVL.

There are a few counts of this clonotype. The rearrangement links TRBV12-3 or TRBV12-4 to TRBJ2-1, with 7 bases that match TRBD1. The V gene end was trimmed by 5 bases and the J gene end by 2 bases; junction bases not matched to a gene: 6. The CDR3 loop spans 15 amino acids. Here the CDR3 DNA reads TGTGCCAGCAGTACGACAGGGAGCCCCTACAATGAGCAGTTCTTC. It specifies CASSTTGSPYNEQFF.